This T cell receptor beta chain was sequenced in a study of naive and memory T cell subsets. Findings of the study overall: Both skin biopsy types reportedly yielded TCRs, tuberculin sites far more.

Indicated treatment: skin biopsy from PPD injection site in Mantoux-positive individual. Unsorted total RNA, roughly 1 to 1,100 ng, was DNase treated before reverse transcription. TCR cDNA received a 3' ligated oligonucleotide that carried a UMI. This clonotype was observed many times. Its antigen remains unknown. For blood and skin samples, reverse transcription used TCR alpha and beta constant primers. The SP2 primer and nested alpha and beta constant region primers amplified ligated cDNA in four rounds. TCRdb re-called the UMI-ligation and nested PCR reads through MiXCR, storing one row per CDR3 protein. Among under 20,000 distinct CDR3 sequences, 9.5% were seen once, and the ten largest hold approximately 7%. The germline gives CDR1 DFQATT, CDR2 SNEGSKA (reference sequence). The CDR3 totals 15 residues. The V gene lost 6 bases and the J gene lost 1 base, with 17 bases spanning the gap.

Sequencing was performed on skin, taken from a tuberculin skin test site. The rearrangement joins TRBV20-1 to TRBJ2-3, with D perhaps matching TRBD1 (5 bases). The sequence was obtained from an adult in good health. CDR3 in amino acids: CSAVPRTQRTDTQYF. The CDR3 DNA follows: TGCAGTGCGGTTCCTCGGACACAACGCACAGATACGCAGTATTTT.